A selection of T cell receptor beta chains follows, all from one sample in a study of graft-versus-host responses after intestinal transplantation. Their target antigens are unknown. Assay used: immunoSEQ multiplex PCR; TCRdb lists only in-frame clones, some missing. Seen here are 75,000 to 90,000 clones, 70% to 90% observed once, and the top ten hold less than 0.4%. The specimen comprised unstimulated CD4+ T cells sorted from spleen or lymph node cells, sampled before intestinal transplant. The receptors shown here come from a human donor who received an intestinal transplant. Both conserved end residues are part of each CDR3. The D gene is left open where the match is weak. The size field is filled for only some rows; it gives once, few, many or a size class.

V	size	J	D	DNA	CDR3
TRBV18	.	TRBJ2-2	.	TGTGCCACCATGGACTGGAGAGGGATGACCGGGGAGCTGTTTTTT	CATMDWRGMTGELFF
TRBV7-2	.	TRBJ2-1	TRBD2	TGTGCCAGCAGCTTAACCGGGACTAGCAGCAATGAGCAGTTCTTC	CASSLTGTSSNEQFF
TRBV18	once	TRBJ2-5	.	TGTGCCAGCTCACCACCGGGCAGACCTCAAGAGACCCAGTACTTC	CASSPPGRPQETQYF
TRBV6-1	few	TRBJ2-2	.	TGTGCCAGCAACAGGGACCCTCTCACCGGGGAGCTGTTTTTT	CASNRDPLTGELFF
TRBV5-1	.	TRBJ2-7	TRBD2	TGCGCCAGCAGGGCCAGCGGGGGGTTCTACGAGCAGTACTTC	CASRASGGFYEQYF
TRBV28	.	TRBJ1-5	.	TGTGCCAGCGAGGGTCCCAATCAGCCCCAGCATTTT	CASEGPNQPQHF
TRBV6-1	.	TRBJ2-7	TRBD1	TGTGCCAGCAGTGATTCGGGACAGTACTACGAGCAGTACTTC	CASSDSGQYYEQYF
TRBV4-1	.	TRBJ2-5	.	TGCGCCAGCAGCCAAGACCAGGCCCAAGAGACCCAGTACTTC	CASSQDQAQETQYF
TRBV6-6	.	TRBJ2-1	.	TGTGCCAGCAGTCACAGGGAAGGGGTGTCCAATGAGCAGTTCTTC	CASSHREGVSNEQFF
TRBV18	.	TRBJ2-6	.	TGTGCCAGCTCATCACGGAGGGTAGACGAGACCCCTGGGGCCAACGTCCTGACTTTC	CASSSRRVDETPGANVLTF
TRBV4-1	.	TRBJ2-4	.	TGCGCCAGCAGCCAAGAATGGTGGGAGATTCAGTACTTC	CASSQEWWEIQYF
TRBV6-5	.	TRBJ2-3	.	TGTGCCAGCAGTTACGCAGCGGTACCACCAGATACGCAGTATTTT	CASSYAAVPPDTQYF
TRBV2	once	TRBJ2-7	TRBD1	TGTGCCAGCACGCCCTATGGGACAGTTTCCTACGAGCAGTACTTC	CASTPYGTVSYEQYF
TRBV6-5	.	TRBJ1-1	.	TGTGCCAACAGTTACAGGAGATTTTCTGGGAACACTGAAGCTTTCTTT	CANSYRRFSGNTEAFF
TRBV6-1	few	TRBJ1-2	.	TGTGCCAGCAGGGGGGGAGGGGATGGCTACACCTTC	CASRGGGDGYTF
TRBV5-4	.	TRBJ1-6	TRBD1	TGTGCCAGCAGGGCGGACAGGGGCGCATCACCCCTCCACTTT	CASRADRGASPLHF
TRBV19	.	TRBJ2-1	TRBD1	TGTGCCAGTAGCCGGGACAGGGGTACGAATGAGCAGTTCTTC	CASSRDRGTNEQFF
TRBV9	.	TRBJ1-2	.	TGTGCCAGCAGCGTAGCGGGACACCGATCCTATGGCTACACCTTC	CASSVAGHRSYGYTF
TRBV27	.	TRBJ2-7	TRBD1	TGTGCCAGCAGTCCAGGACAGGGTTTAACGACCTACGAGCAGTACTTC	CASSPGQGLTTYEQYF
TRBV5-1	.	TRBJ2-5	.	TGCGCCAGCAGCTTGGGGAGTAGCGGAGAGACCCAGTACTTC	CASSLGSSGETQYF
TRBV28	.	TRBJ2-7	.	TGTGCCAGCAGTTTAGCGGAGAACAGGGATTTC	CASSLAENRDF
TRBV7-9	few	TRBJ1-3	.	TGTGCCAGCAGCTTATTAGACAGAGCCTCTGGAAACACCATATATTTT	CASSLLDRASGNTIYF
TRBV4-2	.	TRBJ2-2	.	TGTGCCAGCAGCCAAGGCTACCGAGGCACCGGGGAGCTGTTTTTT	CASSQGYRGTGELFF
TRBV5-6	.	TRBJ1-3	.	TGTGCCAGCAGACTAGACGGTCCTGGAAACACCATATATTTT	CASRLDGPGNTIYF
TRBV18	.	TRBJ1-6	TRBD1	TGTGCCAGCTCACCACTCCGAAGAACCCCGGGACAGAAGAATTCACCCCTCCACTTT	CASSPLRRTPGQKNSPLHF
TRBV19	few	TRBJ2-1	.	TGTGCCAGTAGTATGGGGGGATTTTACAATGAGCAGTTCTTC	CASSMGGFYNEQFF
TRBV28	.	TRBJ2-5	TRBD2	TGTGCCAGCAGTTCCCTTAGCGGGTTACAAGAGACCCAGTACTTC	CASSSLSGLQETQYF
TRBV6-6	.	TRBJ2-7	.	TGTGCCAGCAGTTACTCACATCCCGCCTACGAGCAGTACTTC	CASSYSHPAYEQYF
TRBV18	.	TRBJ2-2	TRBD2	TGTGCCAGCTCGGGACTAGCGGCGAACACCGGGGAGCTGTTTTTT	CASSGLAANTGELFF